This T cell receptor beta chain was retrieved from a study of beta chain features in type 1 diabetes. At the level of the study: The study examined 107,917,701 sorted cells across all samples.

After removal of 4 bases from V and 4 bases from J, the junction contained 7 bases not matched to a gene. Germline V CDR1 and CDR2: SGHNT, YYREEE (reference sequence). CDR3 length: 15 residues. Every isolated RNA sample was fully reverse transcribed, so sequencing captured expressed TCRB transcripts. The protocol was immunoSEQ multiplex PCR, while the TCRdb copy is restricted to in-frame clones and leaves out a portion. The sample records almost 350,000 clones, around 8% being singletons. Sequencing used central memory CD4+ T cells from blood. The clonotype originates from a young woman in good health. The chain employs TRBV5-4 and TRBJ2-1; 8 bases map to TRBD2. The CDR3 nucleotides read TGTGCCAGCAGCACAAGCGGGAGATCGTACAATGAGCAGTTCTTC. The encoded protein is CASSTSGRSYNEQFF. The full variable domain, its missing parts supplied by reference TRBV5-4 and TRBJ2-1, is ETGVTQSPTHLIKTRGQQVTLRCSSQSGHNTVSWYQQALGQGPQFIFQYYREEENGRGNFPPRFSGLQFPNYSSELNVNALELDDSALYLCASSTSGRSYNEQFFGPGTRLTVL.